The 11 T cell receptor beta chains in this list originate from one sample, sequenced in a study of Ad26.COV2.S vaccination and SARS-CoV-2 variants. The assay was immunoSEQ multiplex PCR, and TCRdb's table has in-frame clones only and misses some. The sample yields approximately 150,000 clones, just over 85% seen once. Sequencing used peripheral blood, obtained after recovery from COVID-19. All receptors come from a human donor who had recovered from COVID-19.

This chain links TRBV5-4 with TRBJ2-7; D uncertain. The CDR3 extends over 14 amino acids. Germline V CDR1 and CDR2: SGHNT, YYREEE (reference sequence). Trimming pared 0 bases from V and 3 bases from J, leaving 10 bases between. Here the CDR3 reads CASSLGVKGYEQYF. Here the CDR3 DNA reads TGTGCCAGCAGCTTGGGTGTTAAGGGCTACGAGCAGTACTTC.

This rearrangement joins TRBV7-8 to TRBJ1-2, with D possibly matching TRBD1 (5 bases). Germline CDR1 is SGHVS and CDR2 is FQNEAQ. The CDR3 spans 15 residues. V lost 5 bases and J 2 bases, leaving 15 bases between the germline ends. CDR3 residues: CASSPRTEGNYGYTF. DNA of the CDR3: TGTGCCAGCAGCCCCCGGACGGAGGGGAACTATGGCTACACCTTC.

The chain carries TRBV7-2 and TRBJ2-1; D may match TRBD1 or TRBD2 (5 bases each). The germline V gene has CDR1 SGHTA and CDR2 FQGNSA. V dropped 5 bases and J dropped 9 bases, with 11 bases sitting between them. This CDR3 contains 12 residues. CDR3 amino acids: CASSRKGTEQFF. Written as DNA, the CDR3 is TGTGCCAGCAGCCGAAAGGGGACTGAGCAGTTCTTC.

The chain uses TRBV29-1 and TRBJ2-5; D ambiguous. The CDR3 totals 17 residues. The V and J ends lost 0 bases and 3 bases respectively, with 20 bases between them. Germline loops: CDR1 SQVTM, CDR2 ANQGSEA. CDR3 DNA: TGCAGCGTTGAAGATGTAATGGGCAAGTCGCGTGAAGAGACCCAGTACTTC. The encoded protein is CSVEDVMGKSREETQYF.

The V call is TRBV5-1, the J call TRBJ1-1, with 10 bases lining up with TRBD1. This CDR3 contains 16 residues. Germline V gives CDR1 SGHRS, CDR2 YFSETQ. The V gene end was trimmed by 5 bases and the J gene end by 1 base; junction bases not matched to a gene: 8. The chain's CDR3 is CASRRVRDRGNTEAFF. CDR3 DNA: TGCGCCAGCAGGAGGGTCCGGGACAGGGGGAACACTGAAGCTTTCTTT.

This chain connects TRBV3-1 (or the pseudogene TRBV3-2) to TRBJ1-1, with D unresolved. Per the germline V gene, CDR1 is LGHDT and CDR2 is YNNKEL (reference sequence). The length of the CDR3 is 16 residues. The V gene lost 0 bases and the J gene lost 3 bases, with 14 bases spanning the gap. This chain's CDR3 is CASSQEGQVKDTEAFF. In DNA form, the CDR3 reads TGTGCCAGCAGCCAAGAAGGTCAGGTGAAGGACACTGAAGCTTTCTTT.

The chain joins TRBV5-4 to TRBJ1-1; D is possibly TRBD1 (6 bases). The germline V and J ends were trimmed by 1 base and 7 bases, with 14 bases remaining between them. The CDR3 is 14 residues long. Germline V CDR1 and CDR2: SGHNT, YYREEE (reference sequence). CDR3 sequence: CASSLKGGAGEAFF. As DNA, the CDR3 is TGTGCCAGCAGCTTGAAGGGGGGCGCGGGTGAAGCTTTCTTT.

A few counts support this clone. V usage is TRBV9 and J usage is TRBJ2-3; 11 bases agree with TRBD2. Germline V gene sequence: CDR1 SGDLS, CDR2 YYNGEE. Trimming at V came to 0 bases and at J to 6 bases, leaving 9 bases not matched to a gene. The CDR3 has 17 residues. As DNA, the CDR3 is TGTGCCAGCAGCGTAGGTATTAGCGGGGGGGCCGGGGATACGCAGTATTTT. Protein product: CASSVGISGGAGDTQYF.

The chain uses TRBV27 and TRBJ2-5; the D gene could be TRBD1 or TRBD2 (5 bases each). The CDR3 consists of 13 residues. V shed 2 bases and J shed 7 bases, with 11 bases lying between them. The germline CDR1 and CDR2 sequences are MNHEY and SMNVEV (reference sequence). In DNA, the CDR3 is TGTGCCAGCAGTTTACGGGACGTCGGGACCCAGTACTTC. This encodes CASSLRDVGTQYF.

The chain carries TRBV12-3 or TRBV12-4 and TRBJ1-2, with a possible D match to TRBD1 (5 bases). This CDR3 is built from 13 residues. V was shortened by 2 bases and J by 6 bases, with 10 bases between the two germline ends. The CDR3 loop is CASSLTGPHGYTF. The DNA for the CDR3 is TGTGCCAGCAGTTTAACGGGACCCCATGGCTACACCTTC.

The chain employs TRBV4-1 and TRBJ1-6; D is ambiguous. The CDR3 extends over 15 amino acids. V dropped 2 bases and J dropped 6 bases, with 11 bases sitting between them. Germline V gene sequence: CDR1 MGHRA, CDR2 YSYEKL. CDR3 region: CASSQTRASNSPLHF. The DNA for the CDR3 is TGCGCCAGCAGCCAAACGAGAGCCTCTAATTCACCCCTCCACTTT.